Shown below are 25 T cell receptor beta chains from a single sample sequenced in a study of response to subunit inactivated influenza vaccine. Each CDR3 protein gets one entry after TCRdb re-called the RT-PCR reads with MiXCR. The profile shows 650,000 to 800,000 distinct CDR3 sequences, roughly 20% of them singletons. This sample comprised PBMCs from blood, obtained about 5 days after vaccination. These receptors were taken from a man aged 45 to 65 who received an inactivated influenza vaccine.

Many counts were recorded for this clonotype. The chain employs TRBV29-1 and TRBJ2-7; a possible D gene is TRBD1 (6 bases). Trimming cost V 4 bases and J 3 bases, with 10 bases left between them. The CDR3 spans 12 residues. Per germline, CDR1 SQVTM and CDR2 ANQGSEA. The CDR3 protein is CSVGDTIYEQYF. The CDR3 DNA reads TGCAGCGTTGGGGACACCATCTACGAGCAGTACTTC.

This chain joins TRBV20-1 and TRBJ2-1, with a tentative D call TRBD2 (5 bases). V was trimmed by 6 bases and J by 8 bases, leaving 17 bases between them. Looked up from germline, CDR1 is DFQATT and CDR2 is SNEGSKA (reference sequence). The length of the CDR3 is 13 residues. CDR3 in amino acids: CSARAPAGHEQFF. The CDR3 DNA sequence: TGCAGTGCAAGGGCCCCGGCGGGCCATGAGCAGTTCTTC.

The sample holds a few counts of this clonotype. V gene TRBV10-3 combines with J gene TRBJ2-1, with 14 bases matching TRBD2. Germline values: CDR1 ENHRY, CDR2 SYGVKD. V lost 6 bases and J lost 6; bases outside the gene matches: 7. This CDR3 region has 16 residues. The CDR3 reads CAIRTSGGAGANEQFF. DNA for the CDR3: TGTGCCATCAGGACTAGCGGGGGGGCCGGCGCCAATGAGCAGTTCTTC.

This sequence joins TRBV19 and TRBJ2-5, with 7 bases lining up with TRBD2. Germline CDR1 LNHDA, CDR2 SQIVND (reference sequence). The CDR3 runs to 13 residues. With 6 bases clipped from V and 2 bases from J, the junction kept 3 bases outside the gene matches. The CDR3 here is CASRGLEQETQYF. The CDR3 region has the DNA TGTGCCAGTAGAGGACTAGAGCAAGAGACCCAGTACTTC.

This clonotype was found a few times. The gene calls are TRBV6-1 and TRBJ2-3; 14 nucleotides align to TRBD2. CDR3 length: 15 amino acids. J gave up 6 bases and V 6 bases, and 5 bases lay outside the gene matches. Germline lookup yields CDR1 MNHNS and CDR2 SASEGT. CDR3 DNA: TGTGCCAGCAGGAGGACTAGCGGGAGGTCTGATACGCAGTATTTT. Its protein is CASRRTSGRSDTQYF.

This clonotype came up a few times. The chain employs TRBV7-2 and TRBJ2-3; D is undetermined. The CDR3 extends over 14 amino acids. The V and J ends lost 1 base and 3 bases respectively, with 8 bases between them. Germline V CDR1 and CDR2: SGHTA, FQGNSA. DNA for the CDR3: TGTGCCAGCAGCTTAGAACAGTGGACAGATACGCAGTATTTT. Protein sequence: CASSLEQWTDTQYF.

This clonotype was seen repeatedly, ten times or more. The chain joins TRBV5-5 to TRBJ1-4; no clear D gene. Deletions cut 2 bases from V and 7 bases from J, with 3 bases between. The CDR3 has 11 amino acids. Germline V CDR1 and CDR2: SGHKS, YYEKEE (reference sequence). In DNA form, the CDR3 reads TGTGCCAGCAGCTTAAGTGAAAAACTGTTTTTT. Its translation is CASSLSEKLFF.

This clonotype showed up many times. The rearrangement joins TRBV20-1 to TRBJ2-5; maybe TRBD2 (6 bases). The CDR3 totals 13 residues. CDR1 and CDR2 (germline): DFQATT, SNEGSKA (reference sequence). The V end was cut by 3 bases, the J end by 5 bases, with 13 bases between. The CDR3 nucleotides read TGCAGTGCTAGCCCTAGTCTAGCGGAGACCCAGTACTTC. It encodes CSASPSLAETQYF.

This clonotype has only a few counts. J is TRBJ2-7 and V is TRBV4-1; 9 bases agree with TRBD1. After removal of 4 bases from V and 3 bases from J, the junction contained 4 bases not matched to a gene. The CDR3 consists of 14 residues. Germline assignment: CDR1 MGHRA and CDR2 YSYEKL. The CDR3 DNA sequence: TGCGCCAGCAGCCGGCCGGGACAGGGCTACGAGCAGTACTTC. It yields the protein CASSRPGQGYEQYF.

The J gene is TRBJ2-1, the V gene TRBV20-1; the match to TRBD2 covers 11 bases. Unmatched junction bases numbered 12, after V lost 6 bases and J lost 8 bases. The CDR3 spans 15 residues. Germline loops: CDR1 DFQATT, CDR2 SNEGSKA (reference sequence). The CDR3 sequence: CSAGVAGGPWDEQFF. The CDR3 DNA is TGCAGTGCCGGAGTAGCGGGGGGGCCATGGGATGAGCAGTTCTTC.

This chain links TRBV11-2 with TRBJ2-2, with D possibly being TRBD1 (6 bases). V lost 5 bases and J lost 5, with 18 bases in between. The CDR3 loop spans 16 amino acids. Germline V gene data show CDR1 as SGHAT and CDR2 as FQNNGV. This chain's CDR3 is CASSEISGVYTGELFF. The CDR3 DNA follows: TGTGCCAGCAGCGAGATTTCAGGGGTATATACCGGGGAGCTGTTTTTT.

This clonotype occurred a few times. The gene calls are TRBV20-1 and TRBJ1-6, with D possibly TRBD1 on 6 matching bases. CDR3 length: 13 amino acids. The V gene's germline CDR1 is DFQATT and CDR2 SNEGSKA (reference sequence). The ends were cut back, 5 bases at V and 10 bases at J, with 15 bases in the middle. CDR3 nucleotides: TGCAGTGCTGAACAACAGGGTGGATCACCCCTCCACTTT. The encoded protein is CSAEQQGGSPLHF.

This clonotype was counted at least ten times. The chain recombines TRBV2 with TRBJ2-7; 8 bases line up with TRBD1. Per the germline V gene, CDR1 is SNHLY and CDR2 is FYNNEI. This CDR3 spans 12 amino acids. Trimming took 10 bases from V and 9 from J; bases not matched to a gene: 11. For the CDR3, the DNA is TGTGCCACCTCGGGACAGGCATCACGGCAGTACTTC. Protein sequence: CATSGQASRQYF.

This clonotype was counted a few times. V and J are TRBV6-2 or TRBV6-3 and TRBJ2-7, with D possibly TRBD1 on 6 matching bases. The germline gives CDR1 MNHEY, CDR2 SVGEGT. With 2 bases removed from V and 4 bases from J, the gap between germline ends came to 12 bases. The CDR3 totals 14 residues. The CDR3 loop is CASSYVDRPYEQYF. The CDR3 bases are TGTGCCAGCAGTTACGTGGACAGACCTTACGAGCAGTACTTC.

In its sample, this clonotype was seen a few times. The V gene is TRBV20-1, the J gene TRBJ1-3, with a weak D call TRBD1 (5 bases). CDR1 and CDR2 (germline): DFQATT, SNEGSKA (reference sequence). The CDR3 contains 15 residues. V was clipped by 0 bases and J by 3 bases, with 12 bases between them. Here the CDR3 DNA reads TGCAGTGCTAGAGATTCGGGGGTCCATGGAAACACCATATATTTT. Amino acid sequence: CSARDSGVHGNTIYF.

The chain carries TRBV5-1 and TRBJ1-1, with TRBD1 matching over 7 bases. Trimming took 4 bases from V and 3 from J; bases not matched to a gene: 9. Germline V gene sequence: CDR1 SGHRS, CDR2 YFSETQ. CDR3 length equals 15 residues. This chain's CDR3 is CASSPVGTGDTEAFF. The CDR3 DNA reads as TGCGCCAGCAGCCCGGTAGGAACAGGGGACACTGAAGCTTTCTTT.

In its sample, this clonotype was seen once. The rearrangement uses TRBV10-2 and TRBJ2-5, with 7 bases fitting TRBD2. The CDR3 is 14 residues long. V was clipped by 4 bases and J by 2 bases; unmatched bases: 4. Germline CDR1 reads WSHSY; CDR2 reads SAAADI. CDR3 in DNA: TGCGCCAGCAGTGGACCGGGGGGACAAGAGACCCAGTACTTC. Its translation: CASSGPGGQETQYF.

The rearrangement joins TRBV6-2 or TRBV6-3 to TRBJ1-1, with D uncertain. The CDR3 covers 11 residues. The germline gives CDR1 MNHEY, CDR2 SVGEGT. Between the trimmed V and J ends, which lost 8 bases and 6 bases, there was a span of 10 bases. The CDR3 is CASAEFPEAFF. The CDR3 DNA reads TGTGCCAGCGCGGAGTTCCCTGAAGCTTTCTTT.

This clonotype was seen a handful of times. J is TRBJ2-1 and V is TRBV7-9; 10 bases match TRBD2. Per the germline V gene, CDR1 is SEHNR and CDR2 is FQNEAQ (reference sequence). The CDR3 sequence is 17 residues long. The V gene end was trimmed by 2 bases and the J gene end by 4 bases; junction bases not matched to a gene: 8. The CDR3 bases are TGTGCCAGCAGCTTAAGCAGCGGGAGGGTCGGGTACAATGAGCAGTTCTTC. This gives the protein CASSLSSGRVGYNEQFF.

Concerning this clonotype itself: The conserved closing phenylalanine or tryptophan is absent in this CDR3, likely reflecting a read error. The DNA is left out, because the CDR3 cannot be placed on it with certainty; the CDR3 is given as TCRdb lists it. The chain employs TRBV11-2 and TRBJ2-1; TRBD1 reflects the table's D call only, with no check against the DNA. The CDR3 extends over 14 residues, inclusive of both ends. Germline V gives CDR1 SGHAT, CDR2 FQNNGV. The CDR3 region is CASSSTYRGDRVGV.

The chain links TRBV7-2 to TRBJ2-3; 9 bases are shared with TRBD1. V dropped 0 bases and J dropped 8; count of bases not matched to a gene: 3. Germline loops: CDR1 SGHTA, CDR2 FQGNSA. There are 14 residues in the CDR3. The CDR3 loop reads CASSLAETGGTQYF. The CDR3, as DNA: TGTGCCAGCAGCTTAGCAGAGACAGGGGGTACGCAGTATTTT.

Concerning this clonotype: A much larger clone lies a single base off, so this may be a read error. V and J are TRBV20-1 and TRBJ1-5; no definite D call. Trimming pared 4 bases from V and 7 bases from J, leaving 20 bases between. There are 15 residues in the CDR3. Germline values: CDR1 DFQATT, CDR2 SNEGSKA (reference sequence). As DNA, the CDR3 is TGCAGTGCTACCCTCAGTACGTGGTTTAGACAGCCCCAGCATTTT. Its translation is CSATLSTWFRQPQHF.

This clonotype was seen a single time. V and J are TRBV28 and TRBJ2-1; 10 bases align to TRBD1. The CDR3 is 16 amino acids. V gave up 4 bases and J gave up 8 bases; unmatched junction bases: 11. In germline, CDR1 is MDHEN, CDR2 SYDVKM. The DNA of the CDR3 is TGTGCCAGCAGTTCCCCCCGGGACAGGGGTTTAGATGAGCAGTTCTTC. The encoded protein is CASSSPRDRGLDEQFF.

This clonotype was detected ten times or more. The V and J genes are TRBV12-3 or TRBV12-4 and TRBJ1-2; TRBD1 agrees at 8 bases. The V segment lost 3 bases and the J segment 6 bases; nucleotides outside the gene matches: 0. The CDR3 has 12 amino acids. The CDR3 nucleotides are TGTGCCAGCAGTTTGACAGGGGATGGCTACACCTTC. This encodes CASSLTGDGYTF.

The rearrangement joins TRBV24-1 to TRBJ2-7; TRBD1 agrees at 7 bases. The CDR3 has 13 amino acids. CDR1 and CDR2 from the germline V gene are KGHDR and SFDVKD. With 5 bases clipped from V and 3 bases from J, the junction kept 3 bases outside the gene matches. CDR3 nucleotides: TGTGCCACCAGTGGTCGACAGGGCTACGAGCAGTACTTC. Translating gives CATSGRQGYEQYF.